This T cell receptor beta chain is drawn from a study of Graves' ophthalmopathy and Graves' hyperthyroidism. This CDR3 contains 17 residues. In germline, CDR1 is MDHEN, CDR2 SYDVKM. With 6 bases clipped from V and 3 bases from J, the junction kept 11 bases outside the gene matches. Overall study findings and caveats: A classifier, a 13-signature model, separated ophthalmopathy from stable hyperthyroidism with approximately 88% sensitivity and less than 83% specificity.

This clonotype was found many times. Its antigen remains unknown. Moderate-to-severe activity, CAS ≥3, NOSPECS ≥4 and duration under 3 months were recorded for donors with ophthalmopathy. Using RNA transcripts, the TCR beta CDR3 regions were amplified. HTBI-primed first-round RT-PCR preceded second-round multiplex PCR. TCRdb used MiXCR to reprocess the multiplex PCR reads, holding one entry per CDR3 protein. The data hold about 500,000 distinct CDR3 sequences, with roughly 14% observed a single time. The sequencing sample was made of blood. The gene calls are TRBV28 and TRBJ2-2, with 9 bases aligning to TRBD1. The receptor's source is a woman aged 25 to 39 with Graves' ophthalmopathy. CDR3 sequence reads: CASSRRTGGADTGELFF. The CDR3 DNA reads as TGTGCCAGCAGCCGCCGTACAGGGGGCGCTGACACCGGGGAGCTGTTTTTT.